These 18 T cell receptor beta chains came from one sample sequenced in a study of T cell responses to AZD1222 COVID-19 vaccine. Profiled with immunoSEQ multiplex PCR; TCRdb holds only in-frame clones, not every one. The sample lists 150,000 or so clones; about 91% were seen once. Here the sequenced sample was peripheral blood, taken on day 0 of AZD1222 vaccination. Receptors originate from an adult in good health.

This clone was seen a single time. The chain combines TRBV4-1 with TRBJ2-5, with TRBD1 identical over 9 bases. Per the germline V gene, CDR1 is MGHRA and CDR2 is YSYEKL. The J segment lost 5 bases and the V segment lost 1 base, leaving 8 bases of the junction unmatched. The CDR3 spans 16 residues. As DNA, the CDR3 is TGCGCCAGCAGCCAAGTTTTTACAGGGGGCGGTGAGACCCAGTACTTC. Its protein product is CASSQVFTGGGETQYF.

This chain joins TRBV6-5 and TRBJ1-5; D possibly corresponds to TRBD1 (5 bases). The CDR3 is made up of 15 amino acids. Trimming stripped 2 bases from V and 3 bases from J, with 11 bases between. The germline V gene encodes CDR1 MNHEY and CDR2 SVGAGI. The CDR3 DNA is TGTGCCAGCAGTTACAGGGGAGGGAACAATCAGCCCCAGCATTTT. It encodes CASSYRGGNNQPQHF.

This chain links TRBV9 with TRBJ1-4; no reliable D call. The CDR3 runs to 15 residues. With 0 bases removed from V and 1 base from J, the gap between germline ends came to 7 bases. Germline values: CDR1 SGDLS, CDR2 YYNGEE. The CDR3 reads CASSVGTVTNEKLFF. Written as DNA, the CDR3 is TGTGCCAGCAGCGTAGGGACGGTAACTAATGAAAAACTGTTTTTT. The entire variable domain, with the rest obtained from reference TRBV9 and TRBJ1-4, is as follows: DSGVTQTPKHLITATGQRVTLRCSPRSGDLSVYWYQQSLDQGLQFLIQYYNGEERAKGNILERFSAQQFPDLHSELNLSSLELGDSALYFCASSVGTVTNEKLFFGSGTQLSVL.

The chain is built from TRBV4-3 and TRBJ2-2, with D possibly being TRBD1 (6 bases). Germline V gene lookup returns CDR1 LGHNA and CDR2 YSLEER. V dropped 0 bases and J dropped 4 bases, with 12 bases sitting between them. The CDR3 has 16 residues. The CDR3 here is CASSQETGRATGELFF. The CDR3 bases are TGCGCCAGCAGCCAAGAGACAGGCCGGGCCACCGGGGAGCTGTTTTTT.

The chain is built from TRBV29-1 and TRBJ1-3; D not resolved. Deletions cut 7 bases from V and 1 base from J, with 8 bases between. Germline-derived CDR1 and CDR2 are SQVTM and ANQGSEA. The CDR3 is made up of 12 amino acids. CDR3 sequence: CSAAGSGNTIYF. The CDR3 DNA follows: TGCAGCGCCGCGGGATCTGGAAACACCATATATTTT.

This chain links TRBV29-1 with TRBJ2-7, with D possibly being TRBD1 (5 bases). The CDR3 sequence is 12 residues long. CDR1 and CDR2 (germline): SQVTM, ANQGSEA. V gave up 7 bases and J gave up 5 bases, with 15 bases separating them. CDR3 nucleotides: TGCAGCGCCCCTCCAGGGCAAGACGAGCAGTACTTC. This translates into CSAPPGQDEQYF.

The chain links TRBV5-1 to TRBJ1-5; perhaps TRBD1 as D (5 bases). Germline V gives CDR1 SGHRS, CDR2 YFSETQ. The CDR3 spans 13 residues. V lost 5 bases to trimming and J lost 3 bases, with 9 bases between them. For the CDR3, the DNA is TGCGCCAGCAGTCGAGGGGTCAATCAGCCCCAGCATTTT. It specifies CASSRGVNQPQHF.

The CDR3 nucleotides are TGTGCCAGCAGCTTAGTCAGTAGTCGGATCCAAGAGACCCAGTACTTC. Amino acids: CASSLVSSRIQETQYF. This chain connects TRBV7-2 to TRBJ2-5; no reliable D call. The CDR3 is 16 amino acids. Germline V gives CDR1 SGHTA, CDR2 FQGNSA. Trimming pared 1 base from V and 1 base from J, leaving 13 bases between.

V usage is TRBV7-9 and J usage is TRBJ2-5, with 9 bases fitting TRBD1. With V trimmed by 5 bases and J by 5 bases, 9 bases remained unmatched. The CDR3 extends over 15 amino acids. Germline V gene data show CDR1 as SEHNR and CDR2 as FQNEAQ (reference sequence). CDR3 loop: CASSPWDRAGETQYF. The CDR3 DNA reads TGTGCCAGCAGCCCCTGGGACAGGGCGGGGGAGACCCAGTACTTC.

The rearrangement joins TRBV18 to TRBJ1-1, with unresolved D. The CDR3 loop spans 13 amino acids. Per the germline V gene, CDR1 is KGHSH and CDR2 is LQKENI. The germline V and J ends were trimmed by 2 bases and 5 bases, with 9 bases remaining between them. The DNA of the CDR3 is TGTGCCAGCTCACCAACCCGGGAAACTGAAGCTTTCTTT. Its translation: CASSPTRETEAFF. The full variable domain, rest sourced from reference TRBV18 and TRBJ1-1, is NAGVMQNPRHLVRRRGQEARLRCSPMKGHSHVYWYRQLPEEGLKFMVYLQKENIIDESGMPKERFSAEFPKEGPSILRIQQVVRGDSAAYFCASSPTRETEAFFGQGTRLTVV.

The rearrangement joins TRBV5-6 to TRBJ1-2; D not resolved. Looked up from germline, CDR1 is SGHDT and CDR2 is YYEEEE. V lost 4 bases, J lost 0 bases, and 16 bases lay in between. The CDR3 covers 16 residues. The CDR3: CASSRPGSLTNYGYTF. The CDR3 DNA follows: TGTGCCAGCAGCCGGCCGGGGAGCCTGACTAACTATGGCTACACCTTC.

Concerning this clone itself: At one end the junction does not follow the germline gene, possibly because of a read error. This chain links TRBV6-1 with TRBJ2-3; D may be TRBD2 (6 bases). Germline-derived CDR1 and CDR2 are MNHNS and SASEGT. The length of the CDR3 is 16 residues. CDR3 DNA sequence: TGTGCCAGCAGGGAAGGACTATCCCGGAGCACAGATACGCAGTATTTT. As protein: CASREGLSRSTDTQYF.

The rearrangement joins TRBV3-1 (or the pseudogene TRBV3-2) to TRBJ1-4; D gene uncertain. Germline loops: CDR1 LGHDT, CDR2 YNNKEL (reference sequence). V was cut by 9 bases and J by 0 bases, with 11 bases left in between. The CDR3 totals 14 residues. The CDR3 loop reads CASTQTATNEKLFF. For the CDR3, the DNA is TGTGCCAGTACCCAAACTGCAACTAATGAAAAACTGTTTTTT.

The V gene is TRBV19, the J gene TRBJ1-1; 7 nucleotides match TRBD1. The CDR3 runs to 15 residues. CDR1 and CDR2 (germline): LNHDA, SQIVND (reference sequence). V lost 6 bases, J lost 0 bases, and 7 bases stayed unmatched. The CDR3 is CASSRSGQLNTEAFF. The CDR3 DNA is TGTGCCAGTAGCAGATCGGGACAGTTGAACACTGAAGCTTTCTTT.

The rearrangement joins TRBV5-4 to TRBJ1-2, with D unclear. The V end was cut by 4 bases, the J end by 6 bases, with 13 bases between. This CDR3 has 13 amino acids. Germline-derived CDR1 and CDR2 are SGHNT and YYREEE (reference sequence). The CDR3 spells CASSIGFGDGYTF. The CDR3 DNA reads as TGTGCCAGCAGCATTGGGTTCGGGGATGGCTACACCTTC. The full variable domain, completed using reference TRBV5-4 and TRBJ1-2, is ETGVTQSPTHLIKTRGQQVTLRCSSQSGHNTVSWYQQALGQGPQFIFQYYREEENGRGNFPPRFSGLQFPNYSSELNVNALELDDSALYLCASSIGFGDGYTFGSGTRLTVV.

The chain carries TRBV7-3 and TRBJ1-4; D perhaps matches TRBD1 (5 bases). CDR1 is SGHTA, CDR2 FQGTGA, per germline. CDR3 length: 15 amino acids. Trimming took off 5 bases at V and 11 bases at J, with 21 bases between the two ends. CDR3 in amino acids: CASSPPWQGAQKLFF. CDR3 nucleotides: TGTGCCAGCAGCCCCCCCTGGCAGGGTGCACAGAAACTGTTTTTT.

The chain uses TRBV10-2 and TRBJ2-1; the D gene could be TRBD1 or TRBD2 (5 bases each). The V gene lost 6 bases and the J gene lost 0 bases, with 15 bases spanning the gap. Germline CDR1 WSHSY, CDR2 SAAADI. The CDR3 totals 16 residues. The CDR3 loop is CASRGEGSVSYNEQFF. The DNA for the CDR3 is TGCGCCAGCAGGGGTGAGGGGTCCGTCTCCTACAATGAGCAGTTCTTC.

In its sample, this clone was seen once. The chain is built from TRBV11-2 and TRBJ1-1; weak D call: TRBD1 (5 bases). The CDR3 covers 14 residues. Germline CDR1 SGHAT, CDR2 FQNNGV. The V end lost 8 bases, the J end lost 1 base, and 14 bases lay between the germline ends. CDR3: CASRLGGKNTEAFF. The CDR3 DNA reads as TGTGCCAGCCGACTTGGGGGGAAGAACACTGAAGCTTTCTTT.